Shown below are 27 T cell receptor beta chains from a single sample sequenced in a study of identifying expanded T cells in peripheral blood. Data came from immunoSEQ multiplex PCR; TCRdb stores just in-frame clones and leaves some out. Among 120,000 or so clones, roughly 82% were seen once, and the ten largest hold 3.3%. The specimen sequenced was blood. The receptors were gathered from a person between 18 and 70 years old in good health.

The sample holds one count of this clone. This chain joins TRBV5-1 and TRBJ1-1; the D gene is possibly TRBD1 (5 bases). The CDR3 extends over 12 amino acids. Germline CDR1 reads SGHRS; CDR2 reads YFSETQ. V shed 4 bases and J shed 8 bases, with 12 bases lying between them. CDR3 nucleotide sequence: TGCGCCAGCAGCGGAGGACATTCGGAAGCTTTCTTT. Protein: CASSGGHSEAFF.

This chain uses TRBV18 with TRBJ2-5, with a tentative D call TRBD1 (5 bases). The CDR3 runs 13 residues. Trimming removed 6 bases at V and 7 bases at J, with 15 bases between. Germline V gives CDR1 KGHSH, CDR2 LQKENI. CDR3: CASSQGQEGTQYF. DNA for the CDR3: TGTGCCAGCTCCCAGGGCCAGGAAGGGACCCAGTACTTC. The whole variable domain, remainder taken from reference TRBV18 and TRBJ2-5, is NAGVMQNPRHLVRRRGQEARLRCSPMKGHSHVYWYRQLPEEGLKFMVYLQKENIIDESGMPKERFSAEFPKEGPSILRIQQVVRGDSAAYFCASSQGQEGTQYFGPGTRLLVL.

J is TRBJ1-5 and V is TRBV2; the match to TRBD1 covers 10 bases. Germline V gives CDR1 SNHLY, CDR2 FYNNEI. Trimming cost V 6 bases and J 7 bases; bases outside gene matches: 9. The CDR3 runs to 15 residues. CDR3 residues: CASRSGTGERQPQHF. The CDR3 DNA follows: TGTGCCAGCAGGTCCGGGACAGGGGAGCGACAGCCCCAGCATTTT.

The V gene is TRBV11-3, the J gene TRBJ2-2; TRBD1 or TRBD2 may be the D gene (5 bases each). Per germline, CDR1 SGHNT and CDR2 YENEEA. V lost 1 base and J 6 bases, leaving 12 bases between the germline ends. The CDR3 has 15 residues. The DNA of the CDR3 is TGTGCCAGCAGCTTAGTGCGTGGGGGATCCGGGGAGCTGTTTTTT. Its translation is CASSLVRGGSGELFF.

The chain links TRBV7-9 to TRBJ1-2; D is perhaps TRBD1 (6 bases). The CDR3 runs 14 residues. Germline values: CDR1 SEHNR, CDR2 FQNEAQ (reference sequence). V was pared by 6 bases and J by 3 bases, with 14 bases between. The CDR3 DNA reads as TGTGCCAGCAGGGCCACAGGGTTTGACTATGGCTACACCTTC. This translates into CASRATGFDYGYTF.

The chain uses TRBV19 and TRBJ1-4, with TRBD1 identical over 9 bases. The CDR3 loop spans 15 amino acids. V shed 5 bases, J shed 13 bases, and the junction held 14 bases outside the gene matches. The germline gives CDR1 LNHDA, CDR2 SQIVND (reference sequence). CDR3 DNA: TGTGCCAGTAGTTTCGACGGACAGGGGTTGATGGGACTGTTTTTT. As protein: CASSFDGQGLMGLFF.

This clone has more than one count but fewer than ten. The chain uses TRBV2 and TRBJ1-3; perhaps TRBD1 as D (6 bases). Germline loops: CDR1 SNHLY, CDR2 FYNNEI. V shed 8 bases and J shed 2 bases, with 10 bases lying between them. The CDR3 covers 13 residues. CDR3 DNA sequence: TGTGCCAGCGGGGGGGGCCCTGGAAACACCATATATTTT. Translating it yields CASGGGPGNTIYF.

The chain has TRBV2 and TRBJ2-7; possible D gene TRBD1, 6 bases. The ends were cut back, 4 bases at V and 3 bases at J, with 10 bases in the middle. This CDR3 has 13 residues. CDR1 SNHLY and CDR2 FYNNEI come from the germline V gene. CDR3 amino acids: CASSAVRGYEQYF. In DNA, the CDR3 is TGTGCCAGCAGTGCGGTCAGGGGCTACGAGCAGTACTTC.

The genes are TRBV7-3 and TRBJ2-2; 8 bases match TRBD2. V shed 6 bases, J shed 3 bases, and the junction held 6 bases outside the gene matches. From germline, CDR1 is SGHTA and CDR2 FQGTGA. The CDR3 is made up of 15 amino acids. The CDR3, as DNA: TGTGCCAGCAGTTATAGCGGGGACTACACCGGGGAGCTGTTTTTT. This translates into CASSYSGDYTGELFF.

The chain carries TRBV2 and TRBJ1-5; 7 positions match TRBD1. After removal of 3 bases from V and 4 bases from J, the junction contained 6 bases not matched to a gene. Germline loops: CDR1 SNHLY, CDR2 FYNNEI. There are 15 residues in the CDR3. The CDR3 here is CASSEEGQINQPQHF. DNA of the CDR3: TGTGCCAGCAGTGAGGAGGGACAGATTAATCAGCCCCAGCATTTT. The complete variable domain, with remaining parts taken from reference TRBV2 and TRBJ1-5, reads EPEVTQTPSHQVTQMGQEVILRCVPISNHLYFYWYRQILGQKVEFLVSFYNNEISEKSEIFDDQFSVERPDGSNFTLKIRSTKLEDSAMYFCASSEEGQINQPQHFGDGTRLSIL.

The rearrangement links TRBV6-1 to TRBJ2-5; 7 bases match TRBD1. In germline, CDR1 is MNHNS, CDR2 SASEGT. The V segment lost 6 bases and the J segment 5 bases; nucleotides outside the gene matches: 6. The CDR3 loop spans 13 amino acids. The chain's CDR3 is CASSGTAFETQYF. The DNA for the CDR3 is TGTGCCAGCAGCGGGACAGCGTTTGAGACCCAGTACTTC.

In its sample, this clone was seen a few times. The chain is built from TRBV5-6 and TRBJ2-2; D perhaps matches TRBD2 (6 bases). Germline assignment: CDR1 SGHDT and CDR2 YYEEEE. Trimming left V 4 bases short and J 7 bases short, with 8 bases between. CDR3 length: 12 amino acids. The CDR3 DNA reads TGTGCCAGCAGCCGGGACTTCGGGGAGCTGTTTTTT. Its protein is CASSRDFGELFF.

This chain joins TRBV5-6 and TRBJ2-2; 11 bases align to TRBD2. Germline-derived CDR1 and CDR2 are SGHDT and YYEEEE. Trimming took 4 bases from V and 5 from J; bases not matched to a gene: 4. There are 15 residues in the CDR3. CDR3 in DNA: TGTGCCAGCAGCCTAGCGGGGGGCCGGACCGGGGAGCTGTTTTTT. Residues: CASSLAGGRTGELFF.

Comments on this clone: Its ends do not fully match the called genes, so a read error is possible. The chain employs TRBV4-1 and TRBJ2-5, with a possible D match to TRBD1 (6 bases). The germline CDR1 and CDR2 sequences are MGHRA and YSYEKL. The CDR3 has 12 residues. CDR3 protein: CASSQEGQTQYF. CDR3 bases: TGCGCCAGCAGCCAAGAAGGACAGACGCAGTACTTC.

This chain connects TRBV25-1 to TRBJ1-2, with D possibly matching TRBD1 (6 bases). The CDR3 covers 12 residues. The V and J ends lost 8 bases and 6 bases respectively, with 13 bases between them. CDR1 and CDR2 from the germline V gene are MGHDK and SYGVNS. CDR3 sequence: CASYRQANGYTF. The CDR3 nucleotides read TGTGCCAGCTATAGACAGGCTAATGGCTACACCTTC.

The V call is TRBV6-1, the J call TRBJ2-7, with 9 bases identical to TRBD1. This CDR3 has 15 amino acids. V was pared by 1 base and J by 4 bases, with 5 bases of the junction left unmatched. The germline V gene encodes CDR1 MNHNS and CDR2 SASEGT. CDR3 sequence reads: CASSEETGGKYEQYF. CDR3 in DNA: TGTGCCAGCAGTGAAGAAACAGGGGGCAAGTACGAGCAGTACTTC.

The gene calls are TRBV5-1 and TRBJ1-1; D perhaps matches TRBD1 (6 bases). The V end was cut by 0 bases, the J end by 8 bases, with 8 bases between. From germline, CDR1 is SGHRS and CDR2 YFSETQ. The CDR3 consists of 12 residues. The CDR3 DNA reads TGCGCCAGCAGCTTGGACAGGGACGAAGCTTTCTTT. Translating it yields CASSLDRDEAFF.

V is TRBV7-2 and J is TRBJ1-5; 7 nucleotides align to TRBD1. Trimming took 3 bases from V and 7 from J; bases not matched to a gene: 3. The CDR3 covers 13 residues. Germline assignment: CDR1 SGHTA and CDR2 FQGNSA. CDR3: CASSFDRDQPQHF. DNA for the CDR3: TGTGCCAGCAGCTTCGACAGGGACCAGCCCCAGCATTTT.

In nucleotides, the CDR3 is TGTGCCAGCAGCTTCGCCGGGAACACCGGGGAGCTGTTTTTT. Encoded protein: CASSFAGNTGELFF. This chain uses TRBV7-6 with TRBJ2-2; no clear D gene. With 3 bases removed from V and 1 base from J, the gap between germline ends came to 6 bases. CDR1 is SGHVS and CDR2 is FNYEAQ in the germline V gene. The CDR3 consists of 14 residues.

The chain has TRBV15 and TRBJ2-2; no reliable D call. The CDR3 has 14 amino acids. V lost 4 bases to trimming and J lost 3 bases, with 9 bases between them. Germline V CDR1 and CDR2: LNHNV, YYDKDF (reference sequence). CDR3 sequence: CATSTRTYTGELFF. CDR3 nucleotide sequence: TGTGCCACCAGCACGCGAACCTACACCGGGGAGCTGTTTTTT. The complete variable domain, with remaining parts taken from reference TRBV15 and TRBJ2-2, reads DAMVIQNPRYQVTQFGKPVTLSCSQTLNHNVMYWYQQKSSQAPKLLFHYYDKDFNNEADTPDNFQSRRPNTSFCFLDIRSPGLGDTAMYLCATSTRTYTGELFFGEGSRLTVL.

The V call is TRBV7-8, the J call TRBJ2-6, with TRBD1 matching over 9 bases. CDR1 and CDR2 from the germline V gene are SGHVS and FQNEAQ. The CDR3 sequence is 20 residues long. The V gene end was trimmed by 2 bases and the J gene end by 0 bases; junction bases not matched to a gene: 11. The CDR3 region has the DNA TGTGCCAGCAGCTTAACGTCCGGGACAGGGATCCTCTCTGGGGCCAACGTCCTGACTTTC. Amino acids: CASSLTSGTGILSGANVLTF.

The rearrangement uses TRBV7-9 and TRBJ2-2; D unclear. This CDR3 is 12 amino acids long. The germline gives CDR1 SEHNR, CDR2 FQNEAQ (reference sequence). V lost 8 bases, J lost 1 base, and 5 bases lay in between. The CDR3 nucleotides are TGTGCCAGCGACAAGAACACCGGGGAGCTGTTTTTT. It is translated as CASDKNTGELFF.

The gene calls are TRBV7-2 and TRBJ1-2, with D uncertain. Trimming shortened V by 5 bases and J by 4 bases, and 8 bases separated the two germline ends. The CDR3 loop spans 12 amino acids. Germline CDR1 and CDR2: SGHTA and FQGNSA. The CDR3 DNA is TGTGCCAGCAGCCCTCCTTCCTATGGCTACACCTTC. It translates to CASSPPSYGYTF.

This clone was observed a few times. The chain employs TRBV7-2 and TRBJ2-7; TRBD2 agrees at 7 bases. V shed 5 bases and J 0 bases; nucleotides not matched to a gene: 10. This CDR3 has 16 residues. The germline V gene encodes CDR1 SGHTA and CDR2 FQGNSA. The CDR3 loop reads CASSPRGVLNSYEQYF. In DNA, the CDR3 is TGTGCCAGCAGCCCACGGGGGGTGCTTAACTCCTACGAGCAGTACTTC. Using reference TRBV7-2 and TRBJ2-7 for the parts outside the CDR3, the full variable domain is GAGVSQSPSNKVTEKGKDVELRCDPISGHTALYWYRQSLGQGLEFLIYFQGNSAPDKSGLPSDRFSAERTGGSVSTLTIQRTQQEDSAVYLCASSPRGVLNSYEQYFGPGTRLTVT.

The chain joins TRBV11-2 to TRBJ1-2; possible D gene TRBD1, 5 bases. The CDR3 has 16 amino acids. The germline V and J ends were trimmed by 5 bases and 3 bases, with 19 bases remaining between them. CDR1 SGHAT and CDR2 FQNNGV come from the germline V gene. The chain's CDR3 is CASSPYPLGADYGYTF. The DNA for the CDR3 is TGTGCCAGCAGCCCTTACCCCCTCGGGGCGGACTATGGCTACACCTTC.

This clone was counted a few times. This CDR3 is CASGQLNTEAFF. The CDR3 region has the DNA TGTGCCAGCGGACAGTTGAACACTGAAGCTTTCTTT. The V and J genes are TRBV2 and TRBJ1-1, with D tentatively TRBD1 (6 bases). This CDR3 spans 12 amino acids. The V gene lost 8 bases and the J gene lost 0 bases, with 7 bases spanning the gap. The germline gives CDR1 SNHLY, CDR2 FYNNEI. The variable domain in full, with the rest retrieved from reference TRBV2 and TRBJ1-1, is EPEVTQTPSHQVTQMGQEVILRCVPISNHLYFYWYRQILGQKVEFLVSFYNNEISEKSEIFDDQFSVERPDGSNFTLKIRSTKLEDSAMYFCASGQLNTEAFFGQGTRLTVV.

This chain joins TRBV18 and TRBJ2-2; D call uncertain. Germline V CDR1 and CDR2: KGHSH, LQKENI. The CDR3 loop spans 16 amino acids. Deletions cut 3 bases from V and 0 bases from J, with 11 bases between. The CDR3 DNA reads TGTGCCAGCTCACCGAACCGGGTGACGAACACCGGGGAGCTGTTTTTT. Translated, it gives CASSPNRVTNTGELFF.